This section outlines one T cell receptor (beta chain) sequence together with its context. Authors' data handling: Reference gene primer amplification in the assay estimated nucleated cell counts. Profiled with immunoSEQ multiplex PCR; TCRdb holds only in-frame clones, not every one. For V, J and clone size, that table is used; D and trimming come from the DNA. The sample gives roughly 310,000 clones, 70% to 90% of which show up once; approximately 9.4% is in the top ten. This sample stems from a study of blood T cell repertoires in COVID-19. On the study more broadly: The analysed material was cDNA or gDNA that came from T cells, B-cell-depleted T cells, or PBMCs.

Donors of Cohort 3 who recovered were those that had two negative PCRs, clearance, or symptom resolution. From germline, CDR1 is SGDLS and CDR2 YYNGEE. The V end lost 0 bases, the J end lost 10 bases, and 5 bases lay between the germline ends. The CDR3 is made up of 11 amino acids. The chain uses TRBV9 and TRBJ2-1; D is unclear. The TCR sequence derives from a woman between 40 and 55 years old who had recovered from COVID-19. The specimen sequenced was PBMCs or T cells enriched from blood (not recorded which). As DNA, the CDR3 is TGTGCCAGCAGCGTAGGCGAGGAGCAGTTCTTC. Amino acid sequence: CASSVGEEQFF.